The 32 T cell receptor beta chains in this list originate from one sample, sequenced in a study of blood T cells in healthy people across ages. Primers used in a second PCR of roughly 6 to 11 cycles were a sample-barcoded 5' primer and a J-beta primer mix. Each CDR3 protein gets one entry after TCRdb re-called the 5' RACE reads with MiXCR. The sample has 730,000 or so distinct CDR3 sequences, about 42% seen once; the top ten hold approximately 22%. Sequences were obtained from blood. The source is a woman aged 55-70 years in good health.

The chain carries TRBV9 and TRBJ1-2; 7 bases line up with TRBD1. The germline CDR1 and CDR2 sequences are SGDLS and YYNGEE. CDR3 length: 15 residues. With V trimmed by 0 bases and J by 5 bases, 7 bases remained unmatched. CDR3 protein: CASSVGNRGGYGYTF. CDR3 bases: TGTGCCAGCAGCGTAGGGAACAGGGGAGGGTATGGCTACACCTTC.

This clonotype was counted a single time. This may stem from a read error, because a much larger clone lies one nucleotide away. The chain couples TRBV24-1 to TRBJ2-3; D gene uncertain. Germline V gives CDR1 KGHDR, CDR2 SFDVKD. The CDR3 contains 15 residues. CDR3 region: CATSDSRVSTDAQYF. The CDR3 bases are TGTGCCACCAGTGATTCTCGGGTTAGCACAGATGCGCAGTATTTT.

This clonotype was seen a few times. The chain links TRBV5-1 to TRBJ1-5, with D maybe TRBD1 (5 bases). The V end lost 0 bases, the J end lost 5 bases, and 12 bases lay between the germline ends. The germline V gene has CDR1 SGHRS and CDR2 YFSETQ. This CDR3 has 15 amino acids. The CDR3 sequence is CASSLGGAGDQPQHF. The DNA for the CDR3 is TGCGCCAGCAGCTTGGGAGGGGCGGGGGATCAGCCCCAGCATTTT.

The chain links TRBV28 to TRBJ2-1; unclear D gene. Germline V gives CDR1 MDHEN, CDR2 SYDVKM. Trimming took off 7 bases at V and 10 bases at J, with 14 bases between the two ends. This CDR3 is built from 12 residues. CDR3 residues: CASKLEPAEQFF. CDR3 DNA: TGTGCCAGCAAGCTAGAGCCAGCGGAGCAGTTCTTC.

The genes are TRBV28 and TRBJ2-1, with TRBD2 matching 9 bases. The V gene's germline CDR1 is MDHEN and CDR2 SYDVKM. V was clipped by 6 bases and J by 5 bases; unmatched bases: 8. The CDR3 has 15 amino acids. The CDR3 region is CASRPPIAGDNEQFF. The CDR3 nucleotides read TGTGCCAGCAGACCCCCGATAGCGGGAGACAATGAGCAGTTCTTC.

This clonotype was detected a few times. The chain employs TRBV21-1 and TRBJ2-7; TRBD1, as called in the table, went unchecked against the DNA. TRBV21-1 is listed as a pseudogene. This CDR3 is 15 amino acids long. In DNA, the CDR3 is TGTGCCAGCAGCAAAGGCCTAGGGGGTCCCTACGAGCAGTACTTC. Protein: CASSKGLGGPYEQYF.

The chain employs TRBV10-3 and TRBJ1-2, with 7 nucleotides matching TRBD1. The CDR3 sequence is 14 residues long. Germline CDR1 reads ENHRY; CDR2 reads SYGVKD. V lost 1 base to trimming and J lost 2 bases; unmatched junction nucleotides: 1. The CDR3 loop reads CAISELQGNYGYTF. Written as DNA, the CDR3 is TGTGCCATCAGTGAGTTACAGGGGAACTATGGCTACACCTTC.

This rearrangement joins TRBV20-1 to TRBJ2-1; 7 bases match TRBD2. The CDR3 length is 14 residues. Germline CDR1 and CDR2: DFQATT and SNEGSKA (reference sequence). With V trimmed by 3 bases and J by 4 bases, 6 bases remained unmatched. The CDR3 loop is CSASAGELYNEQFF. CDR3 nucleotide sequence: TGCAGTGCTAGCGCGGGGGAGCTATACAATGAGCAGTTCTTC.

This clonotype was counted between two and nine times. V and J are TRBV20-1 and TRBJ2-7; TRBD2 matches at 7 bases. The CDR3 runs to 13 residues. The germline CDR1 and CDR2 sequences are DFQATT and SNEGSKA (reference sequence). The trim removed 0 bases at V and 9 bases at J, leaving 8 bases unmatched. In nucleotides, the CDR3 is TGCAGTGCTAGAGAAGGCGGGAGTCTTCGGCAGTACTTC. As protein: CSAREGGSLRQYF.

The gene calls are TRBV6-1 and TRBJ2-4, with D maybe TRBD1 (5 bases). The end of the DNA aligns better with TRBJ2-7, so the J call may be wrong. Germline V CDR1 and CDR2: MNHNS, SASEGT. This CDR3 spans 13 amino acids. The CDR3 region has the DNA TGTGCCAGCATCGAATCAGGGTGGGGCGAGCAGTACTTC. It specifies CASIESGWGEQYF.

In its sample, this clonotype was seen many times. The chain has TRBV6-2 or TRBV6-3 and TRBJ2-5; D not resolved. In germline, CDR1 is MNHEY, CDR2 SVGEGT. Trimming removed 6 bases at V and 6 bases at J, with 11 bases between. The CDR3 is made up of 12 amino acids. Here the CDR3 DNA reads TGTGCCAGCAGCTTCTTACGGCAGACCCAGTACTTC. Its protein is CASSFLRQTQYF.

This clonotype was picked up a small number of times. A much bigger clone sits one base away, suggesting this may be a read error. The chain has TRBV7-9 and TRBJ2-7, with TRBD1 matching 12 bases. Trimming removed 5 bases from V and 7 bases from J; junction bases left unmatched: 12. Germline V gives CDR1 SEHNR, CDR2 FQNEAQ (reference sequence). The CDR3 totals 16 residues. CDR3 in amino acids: CASSPSGTGGYNEQYF. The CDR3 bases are TGTGCCAGCAGCCCTTCCGGGACAGGGGGCTACAATGAGCAGTACTTC.

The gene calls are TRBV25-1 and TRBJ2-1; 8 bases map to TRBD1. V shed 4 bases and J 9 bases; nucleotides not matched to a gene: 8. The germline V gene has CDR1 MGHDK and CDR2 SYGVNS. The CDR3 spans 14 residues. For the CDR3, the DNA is TGTGCCAGCAGTGCAATACGACAGGGGCGTGAGCAGTTCTTC. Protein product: CASSAIRQGREQFF. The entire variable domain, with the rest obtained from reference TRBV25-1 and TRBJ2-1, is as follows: EADIYQTPRYLVIGTGKKITLECSQTMGHDKMYWYQQDPGMELHLIHYSYGVNSTEKGDLSSESTVSRIRTEHFPLTLESARPSHTSQYLCASSAIRQGREQFFGPGTRLTVL.

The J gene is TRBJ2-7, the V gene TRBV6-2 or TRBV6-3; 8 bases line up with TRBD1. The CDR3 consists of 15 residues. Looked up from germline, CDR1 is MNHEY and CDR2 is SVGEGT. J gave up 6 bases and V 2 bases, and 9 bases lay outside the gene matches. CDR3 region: CASSYNPGQGGEQYF. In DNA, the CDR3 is TGTGCCAGCAGTTACAACCCAGGACAGGGAGGCGAGCAGTACTTC.

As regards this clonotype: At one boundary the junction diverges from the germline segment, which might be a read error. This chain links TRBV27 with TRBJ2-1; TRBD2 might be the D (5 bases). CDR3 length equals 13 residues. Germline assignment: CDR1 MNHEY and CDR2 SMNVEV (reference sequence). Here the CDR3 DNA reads TGTGCCAGCAGTGTATCCGAGAGGGCTGAGCAGTTCTTC. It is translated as CASSVSERAEQFF.

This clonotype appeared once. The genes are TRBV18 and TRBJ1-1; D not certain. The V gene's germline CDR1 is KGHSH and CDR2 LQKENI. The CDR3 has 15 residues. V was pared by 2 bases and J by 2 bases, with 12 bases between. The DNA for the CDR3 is TGTGCCAGCTCACCATCCGCGGACGGAAACACTGAAGCTTTCTTT. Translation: CASSPSADGNTEAFF.

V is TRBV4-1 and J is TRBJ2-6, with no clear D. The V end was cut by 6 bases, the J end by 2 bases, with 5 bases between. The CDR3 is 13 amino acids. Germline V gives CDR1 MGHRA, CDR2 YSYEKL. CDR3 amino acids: CASRPTGANVLTF. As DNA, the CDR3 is TGCGCCAGCAGGCCAACTGGGGCCAACGTCCTGACTTTC.

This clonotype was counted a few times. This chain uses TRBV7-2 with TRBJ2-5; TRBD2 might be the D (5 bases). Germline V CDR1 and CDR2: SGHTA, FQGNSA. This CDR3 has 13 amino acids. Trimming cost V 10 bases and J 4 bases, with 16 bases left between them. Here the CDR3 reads CATTLLAGETQYF. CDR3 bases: TGTGCCACCACCTTACTGGCGGGAGAGACCCAGTACTTC.

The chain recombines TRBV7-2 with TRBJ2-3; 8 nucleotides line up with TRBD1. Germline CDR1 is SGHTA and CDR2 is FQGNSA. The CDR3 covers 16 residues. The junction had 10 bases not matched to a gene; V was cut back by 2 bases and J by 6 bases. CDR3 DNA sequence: TGTGCCAGCAGCTTATTGGGCCAGGGGGCTTATGATACGCAGTATTTT. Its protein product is CASSLLGQGAYDTQYF. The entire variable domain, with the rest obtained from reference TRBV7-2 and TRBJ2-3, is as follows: GAGVSQSPSNKVTEKGKDVELRCDPISGHTALYWYRQSLGQGLEFLIYFQGNSAPDKSGLPSDRFSAERTGGSVSTLTIQRTQQEDSAVYLCASSLLGQGAYDTQYFGPGTRLTVL.

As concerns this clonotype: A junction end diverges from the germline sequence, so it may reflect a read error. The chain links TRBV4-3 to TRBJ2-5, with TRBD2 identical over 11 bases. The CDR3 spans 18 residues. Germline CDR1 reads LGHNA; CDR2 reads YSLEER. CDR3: CASSQDLAGGPYQETRYF. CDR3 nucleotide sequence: TGCGCCAGCAGCCAAGACCTAGCGGGGGGACCATACCAAGAGACCCGGTACTTC.

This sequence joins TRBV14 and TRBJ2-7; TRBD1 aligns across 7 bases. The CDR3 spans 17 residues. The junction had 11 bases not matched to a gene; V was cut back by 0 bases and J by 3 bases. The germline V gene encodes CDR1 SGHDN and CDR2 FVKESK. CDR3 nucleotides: TGTGCCAGCAGCCAAGACGATGGACAGGTCCCAATCTACGAGCAGTACTTC. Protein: CASSQDDGQVPIYEQYF.

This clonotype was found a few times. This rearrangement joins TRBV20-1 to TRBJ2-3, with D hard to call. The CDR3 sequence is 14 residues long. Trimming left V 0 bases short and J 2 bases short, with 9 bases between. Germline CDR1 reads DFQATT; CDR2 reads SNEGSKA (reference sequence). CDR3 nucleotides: TGCAGTGCTAGAGATAGGCGGAACACAGATACGCAGTATTTT. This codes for CSARDRRNTDTQYF.

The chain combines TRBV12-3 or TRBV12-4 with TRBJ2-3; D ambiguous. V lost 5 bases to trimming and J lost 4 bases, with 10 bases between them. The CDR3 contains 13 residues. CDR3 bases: TGTGCCAGCAGTATAGTGCCCCCAGATACGCAGTATTTT. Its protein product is CASSIVPPDTQYF.

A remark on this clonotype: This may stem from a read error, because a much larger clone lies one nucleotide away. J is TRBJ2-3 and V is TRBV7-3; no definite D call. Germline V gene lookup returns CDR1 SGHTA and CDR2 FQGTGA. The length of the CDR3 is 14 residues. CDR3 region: CASSLAANTDTLYF. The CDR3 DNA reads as TGTGCCAGCAGCCTCGCCGCCAACACAGATACGCTGTATTTT.

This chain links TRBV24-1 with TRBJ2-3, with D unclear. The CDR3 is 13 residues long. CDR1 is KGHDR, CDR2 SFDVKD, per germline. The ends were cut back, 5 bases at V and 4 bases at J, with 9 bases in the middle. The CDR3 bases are TGTGCCACCAGTGTCGAGTGGGCAGATACGCAGTATTTT. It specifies CATSVEWADTQYF.

CDR3 in DNA: TGTGCCAGCAGCCAAGACACGGTGGGATCTTCACCCCTCCACTTT. Translating gives CASSQDTVGSSPLHF. The chain combines TRBV3-1 with TRBJ1-6; D not resolved. The CDR3 totals 15 residues. Germline CDR1 LGHDT, CDR2 YNNKEL (reference sequence). The ends were cut back, 0 bases at V and 9 bases at J, with 12 bases in the middle.

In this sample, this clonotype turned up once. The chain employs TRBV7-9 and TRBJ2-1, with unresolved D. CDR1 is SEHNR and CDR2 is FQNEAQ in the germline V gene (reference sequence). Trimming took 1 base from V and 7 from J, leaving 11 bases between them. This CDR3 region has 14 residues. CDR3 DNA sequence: TGTGCCAGCAGCTTAGGTCGGGCGAAGAATGAGCAGTTCTTC. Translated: CASSLGRAKNEQFF.

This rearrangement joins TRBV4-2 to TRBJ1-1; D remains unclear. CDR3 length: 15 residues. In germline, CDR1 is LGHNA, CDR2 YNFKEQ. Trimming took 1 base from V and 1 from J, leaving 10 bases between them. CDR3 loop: CASSQARGGNTEAFF. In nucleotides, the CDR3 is TGTGCCAGCAGCCAAGCCCGGGGAGGGAACACTGAAGCTTTCTTT.

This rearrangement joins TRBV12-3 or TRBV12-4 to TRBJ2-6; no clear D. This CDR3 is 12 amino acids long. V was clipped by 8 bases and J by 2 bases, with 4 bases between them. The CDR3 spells CASATGANVLTF. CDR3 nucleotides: TGTGCCAGCGCGACTGGGGCCAACGTCCTGACTTTC.

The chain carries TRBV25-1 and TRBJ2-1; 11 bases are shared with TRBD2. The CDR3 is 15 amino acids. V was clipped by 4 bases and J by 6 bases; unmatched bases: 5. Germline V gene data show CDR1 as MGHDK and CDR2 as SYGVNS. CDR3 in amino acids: CASSARLAGRNEQFF. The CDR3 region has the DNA TGTGCCAGCAGTGCAAGACTAGCGGGGCGCAATGAGCAGTTCTTC.

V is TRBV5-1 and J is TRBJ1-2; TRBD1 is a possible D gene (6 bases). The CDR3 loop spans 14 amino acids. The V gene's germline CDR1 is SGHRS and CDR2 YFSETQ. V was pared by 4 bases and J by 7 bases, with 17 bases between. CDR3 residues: CASSPFLGGSGYTF. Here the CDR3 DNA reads TGCGCCAGCAGCCCTTTCCTGGGGGGCAGTGGCTACACCTTC.

The CDR3 bases are TGTGCCAGCAGCTCCGGGACAGGGGCGGGGAACTATGGCTACACCTTC. Protein product: CASSSGTGAGNYGYTF. This sequence joins TRBV7-9 and TRBJ1-2, with 10 nucleotides matching TRBD1. Trimming at V came to 4 bases and at J to 2 bases, leaving 7 bases not matched to a gene. There are 16 residues in the CDR3. CDR1 and CDR2 from the germline V gene are SEHNR and FQNEAQ (reference sequence). Variable domain in full (rest from reference TRBV7-9 and TRBJ1-2): DTGVSQNPRHKITKRGQNVTFRCDPISEHNRLYWYRQTLGQGPEFLTYFQNEAQLEKSRLLSDRFSAERPKGSFSTLEIQRTEQGDSAMYLCASSSGTGAGNYGYTFGSGTRLTVV.